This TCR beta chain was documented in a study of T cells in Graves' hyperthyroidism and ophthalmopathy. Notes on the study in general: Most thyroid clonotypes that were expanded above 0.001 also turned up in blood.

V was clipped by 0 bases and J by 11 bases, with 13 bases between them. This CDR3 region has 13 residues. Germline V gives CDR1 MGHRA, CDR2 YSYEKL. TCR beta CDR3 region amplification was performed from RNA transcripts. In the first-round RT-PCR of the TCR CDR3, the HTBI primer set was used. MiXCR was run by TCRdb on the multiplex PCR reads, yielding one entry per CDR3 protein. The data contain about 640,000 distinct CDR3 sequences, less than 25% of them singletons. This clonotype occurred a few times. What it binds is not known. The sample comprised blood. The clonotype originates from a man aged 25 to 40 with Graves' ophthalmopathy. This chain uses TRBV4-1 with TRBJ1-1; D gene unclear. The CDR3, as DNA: TGCGCCAGCAGCCAAGATACCCTAGGCGAGGCTTTCTTT. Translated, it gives CASSQDTLGEAFF.